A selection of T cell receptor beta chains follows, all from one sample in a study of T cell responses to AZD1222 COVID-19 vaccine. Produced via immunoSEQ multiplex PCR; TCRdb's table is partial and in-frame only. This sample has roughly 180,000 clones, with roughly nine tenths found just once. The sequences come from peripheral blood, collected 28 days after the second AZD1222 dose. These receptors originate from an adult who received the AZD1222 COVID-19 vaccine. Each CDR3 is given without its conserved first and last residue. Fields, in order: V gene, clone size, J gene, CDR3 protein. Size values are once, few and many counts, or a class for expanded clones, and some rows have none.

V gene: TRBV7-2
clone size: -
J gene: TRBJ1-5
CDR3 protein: ASSPGPVSNQPQH

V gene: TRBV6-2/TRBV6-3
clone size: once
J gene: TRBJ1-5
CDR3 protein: ASSYALRGQPQH

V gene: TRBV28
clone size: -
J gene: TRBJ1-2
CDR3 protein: EVQNWTNYGYT

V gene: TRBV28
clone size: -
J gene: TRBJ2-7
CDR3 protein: ASSSTGLVIYEQY

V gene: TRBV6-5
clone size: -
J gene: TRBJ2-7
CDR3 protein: ASSQDYEQY

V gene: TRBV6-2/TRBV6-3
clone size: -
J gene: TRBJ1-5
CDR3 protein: ASSRQGVQPQH

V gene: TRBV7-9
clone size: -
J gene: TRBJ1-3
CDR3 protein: ASSPLTGSGNTIY

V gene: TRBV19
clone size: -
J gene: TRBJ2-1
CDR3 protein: ATPAEQF

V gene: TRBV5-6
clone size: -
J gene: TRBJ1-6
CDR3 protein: ASSLAGPNSPLH

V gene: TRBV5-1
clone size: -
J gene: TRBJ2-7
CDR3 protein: ASSFGGTYEQY

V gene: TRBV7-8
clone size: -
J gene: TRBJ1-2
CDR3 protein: ASSPGRNRGYT

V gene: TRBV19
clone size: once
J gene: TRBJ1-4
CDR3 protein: ASSLSGARSQSNEKLF

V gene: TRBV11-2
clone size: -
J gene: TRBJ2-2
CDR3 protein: ASSSGTSGRLRLTGELF

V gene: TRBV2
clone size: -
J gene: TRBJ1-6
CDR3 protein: ASSVQGLASSPLH

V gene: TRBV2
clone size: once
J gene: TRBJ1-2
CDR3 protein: ASSDGSYGYT

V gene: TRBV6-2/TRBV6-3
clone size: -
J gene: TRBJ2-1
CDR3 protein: ASSYPKLGEQF

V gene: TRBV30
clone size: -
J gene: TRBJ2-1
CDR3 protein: AWTRGGVYNEQF

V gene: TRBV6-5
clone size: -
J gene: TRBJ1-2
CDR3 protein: ASSYRETYGYT

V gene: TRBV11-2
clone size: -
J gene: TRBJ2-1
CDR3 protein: ASSLAGAYNEQF

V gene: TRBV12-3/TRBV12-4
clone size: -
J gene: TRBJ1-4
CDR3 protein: ASSLVTNEKLF

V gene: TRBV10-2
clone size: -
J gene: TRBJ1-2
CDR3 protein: ASSEIGMRNYGYT

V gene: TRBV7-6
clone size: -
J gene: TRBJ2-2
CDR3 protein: ASSLGGGSWNTGELF

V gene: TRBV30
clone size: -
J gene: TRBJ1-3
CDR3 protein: AWSVSTGNTIY

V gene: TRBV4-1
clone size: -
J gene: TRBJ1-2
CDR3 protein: ASSWDTYGYT

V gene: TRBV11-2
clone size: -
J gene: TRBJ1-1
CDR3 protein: ASSFNWANTEAF

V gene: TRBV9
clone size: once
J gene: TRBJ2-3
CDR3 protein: ASSASNRDMLVDTQY

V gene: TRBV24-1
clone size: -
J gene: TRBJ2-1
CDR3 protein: ATSDGEGLATEQF

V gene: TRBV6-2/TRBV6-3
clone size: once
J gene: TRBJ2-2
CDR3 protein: ASSYWGITGELF

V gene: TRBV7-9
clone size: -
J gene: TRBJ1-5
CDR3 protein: ASSTGVGGQPQH

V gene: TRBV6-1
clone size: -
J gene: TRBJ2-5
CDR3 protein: ASSEAQRAGEWETQY

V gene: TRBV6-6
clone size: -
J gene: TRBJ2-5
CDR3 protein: ASSYSGGPETQY

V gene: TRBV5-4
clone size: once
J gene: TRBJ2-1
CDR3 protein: ASSLSSGRVYNEQF

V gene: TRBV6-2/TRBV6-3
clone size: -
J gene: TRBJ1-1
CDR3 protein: ASSSPQQGRPEAF

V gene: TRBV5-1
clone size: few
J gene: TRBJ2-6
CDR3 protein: ASSHPRGTPKAGANVLT